This T cell receptor beta chain was observed in a study of blood T cell repertoires in COVID-19. Study in general: Samples representing acute and convalescent COVID-19 were sourced from the United States, Italy and Spain. PBMCs, B-cell-depleted T cells, or T cells provided the cDNA or gDNA that made up the material.

TCRdb's copy holds only in-frame clones and misses some; the assay was immunoSEQ multiplex PCR. The sample yields under 85,000 clones, roughly four fifths seen once. This clone has more than one count but fewer than ten. CDR1 and CDR2 (germline): SNHLY, FYNNEI. Trimming cost V 3 bases and J 5 bases, with 13 bases left between them. The CDR3 loop spans 15 amino acids. Sequences were obtained from peripheral blood. V and J are TRBV2 and TRBJ2-2, with D possibly being TRBD2 (5 bases). The receptor was derived from a human donor in a cohort sampled during active COVID-19. The CDR3 sequence is CASSEFSGITGELFF. CDR3 in DNA: TGTGCCAGCAGTGAGTTTTCGGGGATTACCGGGGAGCTGTTTTTT.